The text below deals with one T cell receptor beta chain. Its antigen is not identified. Uncontrolled infection, other autoimmune disease, pregnancy and lactation each barred patients from inclusion. This entry comes from a study of T cells in Graves' hyperthyroidism and ophthalmopathy. V was trimmed by 6 bases and J by 5 bases, leaving 13 bases between them. This CDR3 spans 13 amino acids. Regions amplified from RNA transcripts were the TCR beta CDR3 regions. An initial round of RT-PCR targeting the TCR CDR3 relied on the HTBI primer set. TCRdb re-called the multiplex PCR reads through MiXCR, storing one row per CDR3 protein. The table records about 570,000 distinct CDR3 sequences, about 45% of them present only once. General study findings and limits: Within blood appeared most thyroid clonotypes that had expanded above 0.001. Model predictions of ophthalmopathy came a median approximately seven months before onset.

The chain uses TRBV12-3 or TRBV12-4 and TRBJ1-2; no definite D call. This clonotype was sampled from an adult woman with Graves' disease, either hyperthyroidism or ophthalmopathy (not recorded which). Sequencing was done on a sample of peripheral blood or thyroid tissue (not recorded which). DNA of the CDR3: TGTGCCAGCAGGATCGGGATTCAATATGGCTACACCTTC. Translated, it gives CASRIGIQYGYTF.